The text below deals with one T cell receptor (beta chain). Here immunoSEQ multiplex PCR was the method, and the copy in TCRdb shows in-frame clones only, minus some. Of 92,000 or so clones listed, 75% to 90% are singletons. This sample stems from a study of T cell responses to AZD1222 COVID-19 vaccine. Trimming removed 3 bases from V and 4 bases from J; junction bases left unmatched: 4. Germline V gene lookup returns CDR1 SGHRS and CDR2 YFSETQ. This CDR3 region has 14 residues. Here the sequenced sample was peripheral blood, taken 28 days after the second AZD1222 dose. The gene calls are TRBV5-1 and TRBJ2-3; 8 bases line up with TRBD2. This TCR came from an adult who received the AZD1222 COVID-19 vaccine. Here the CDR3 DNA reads TGCGCCAGCAGCTATCTTAGCGGGGCAGATACGCAGTATTTT. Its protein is CASSYLSGADTQYF.